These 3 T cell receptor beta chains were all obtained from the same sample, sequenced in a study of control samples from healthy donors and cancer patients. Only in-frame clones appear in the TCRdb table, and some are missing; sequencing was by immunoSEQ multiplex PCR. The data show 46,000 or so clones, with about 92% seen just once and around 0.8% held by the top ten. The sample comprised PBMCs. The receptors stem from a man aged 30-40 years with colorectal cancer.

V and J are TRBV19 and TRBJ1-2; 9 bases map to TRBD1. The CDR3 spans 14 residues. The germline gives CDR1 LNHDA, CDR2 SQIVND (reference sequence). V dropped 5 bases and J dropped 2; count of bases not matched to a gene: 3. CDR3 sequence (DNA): TGTGCCAGTAGTTACAGGGGGCTGAACTATGGCTACACCTTC. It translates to CASSYRGLNYGYTF. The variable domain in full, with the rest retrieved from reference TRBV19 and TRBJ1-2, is DGGITQSPKYLFRKEGQNVTLSCEQNLNHDAMYWYRQDPGQGLRLIYYSQIVNDFQKGDIAEGYSVSREKKESFPLTVTSAQKNPTAFYLCASSYRGLNYGYTFGSGTRLTVV.

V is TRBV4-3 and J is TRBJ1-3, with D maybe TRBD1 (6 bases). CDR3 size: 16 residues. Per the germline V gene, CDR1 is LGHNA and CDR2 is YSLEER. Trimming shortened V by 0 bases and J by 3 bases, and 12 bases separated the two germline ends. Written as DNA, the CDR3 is TGCGCCAGCAGCCAAGACACAGGGAGGTTTGGAAACACCATATATTTT. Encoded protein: CASSQDTGRFGNTIYF.

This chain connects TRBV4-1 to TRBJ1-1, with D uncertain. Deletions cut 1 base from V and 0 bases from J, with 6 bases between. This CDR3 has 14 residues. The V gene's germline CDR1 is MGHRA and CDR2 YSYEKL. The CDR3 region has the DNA TGCGCCAGCAGCCAAGGTAATATGAACACTGAAGCTTTCTTT. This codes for CASSQGNMNTEAFF.